The rows below give T cell receptor beta chains drawn from one sample of a study of T cell repertoires in cytomegalovirus infection. No cognate antigen is known for these TCRs. Each CDR3 protein gets one entry after TCRdb re-called the reads with MiXCR. The sample includes over 100,000 distinct CDR3 sequences, roughly a tenth seen only once; the top ten take 25% to 40%. Sample: PBMCs, sequenced either directly or after in vitro stimulation (not recorded which). Receptors originate from a human donor in good health (CMV status not recorded). Some clones in this sample may be carry-over from other donors' samples. Each CDR3 is given with its conserved first and last residue. The D gene is left open where the match is weak. Rows may omit the clone size; those that give it use once, few, many or a size class.

v_gene,j_gene,d_gene,abundance,CDR3aa,CDR3nt
TRBV7-9,TRBJ1-5,-,many,CASSLGSGGGNQPQHF,TGTGCCAGCAGCTTAGGAAGTGGTGGGGGGAATCAGCCCCAGCATTTT
TRBV28,TRBJ2-7,TRBD1,-,CASSFSTGRSYEQYF,TGTGCCAGCAGTTTTTCGACAGGGCGGAGCTACGAGCAGTACTTC
TRBV6-2/TRBV6-3,TRBJ2-7,TRBD2,-,CASSSTSTYEQYF,TGTGCCAGCAGTTCGACTAGCACCTACGAGCAGTACTTC
TRBV7-9,TRBJ2-2,-,few,CASTPNTVGTGELFF,TGTGCCAGCACTCCAAACACCGTGGGAACCGGGGAGCTGTTTTTT
TRBV6-2/TRBV6-3,TRBJ1-6,-,many,CASSYGLTGTDNSPLHF,TGTGCCAGCAGTTACGGTCTTACCGGGACGGACAATTCACCCCTCCACTTT
TRBV12-3/TRBV12-4,TRBJ2-1,TRBD2,few,CASSGGLAGRNEQFF,TGTGCCAGCAGTGGGGGACTAGCGGGACGCAATGAGCAGTTCTTC
TRBV7-8,TRBJ1-1,-,-,CASSLVPGLAFF,TGTGCCAGCAGCTTAGTCCCCGGTTTGGCTTTCTTT
TRBV7-2,TRBJ2-5,TRBD1,many,CASSPLTGVRETQYF,TGTGCCAGCAGCCCCCTGACAGGGGTCCGGGAGACCCAGTACTTC
TRBV11-2,TRBJ2-5,-,few,CASSLVWGETQYF,TGTGCCAGCAGCCTTGTCTGGGGAGAGACCCAGTACTTC
TRBV3-1,TRBJ1-3,-,many,CASSQPGGAGNTIYF,TGTGCCAGCAGCCAGCCGGGGGGGGCTGGAAACACCATATATTTT
TRBV20-1,TRBJ2-2,TRBD1,few,CSARSGTGDSGELFF,TGCAGTGCTAGATCCGGGACAGGGGACTCCGGGGAGCTGTTTTTT
TRBV11-2,TRBJ2-1,TRBD2,many,CASSSVSGRLYNEQFF,TGTGCCAGCAGCTCTGTTAGCGGGAGGCTCTACAATGAGCAGTTCTTC
TRBV28,TRBJ2-1,-,-,CASSSPPPSYNEQFF,TGTGCCAGCAGTTCACCCCCCCCCTCGTACAATGAGCAGTTCTTC
TRBV7-2,TRBJ2-1,-,many,CASSGKGGSYNEQFF,TGTGCCAGCAGCGGCAAGGGTGGATCCTACAATGAGCAGTTCTTC
TRBV11-3,TRBJ2-1,-,few,CASSLRLLGEQFF,TGTGCCAGCAGCTTAAGACTGCTCGGTGAGCAGTTCTTC
TRBV20-1,TRBJ2-2,-,few,CSANRAITGELFF,TGCAGTGCTAACAGGGCAATTACCGGGGAGCTGTTTTTT
TRBV7-2,TRBJ1-1,-,many,CASSFQGTMNTEAFF,TGTGCCAGCAGCTTTCAGGGAACCATGAACACTGAAGCTTTCTTT
TRBV20-1,TRBJ2-7,-,-,CSARGPLAIDEQYF,TGCAGTGCTAGAGGCCCTCTAGCGATCGACGAGCAGTACTTC
TRBV10-3,TRBJ1-1,-,few,CAIRRQELGLEAFF,TGTGCCATCAGGCGACAGGAGTTGGGACTTGAAGCTTTCTTT
TRBV7-2,TRBJ1-4,-,many,CASSLVHSIGRGKLFF,TGTGCCAGCAGCTTAGTGCACAGCATAGGCCGGGGAAAACTGTTTTTT
TRBV7-2,TRBJ2-2,-,many,CASSLVTANTGELFF,TGTGCCAGCAGCCTAGTGACAGCGAACACCGGGGAGCTGTTTTTT
TRBV7-2,TRBJ1-2,-,many,CASSLNLAADYTF,TGTGCCAGCAGCTTAAATTTAGCAGCGGACTACACCTTC
TRBV6-2/TRBV6-3,TRBJ1-1,TRBD1,few,CASSYSGRGVNTEAFF,TGTGCCAGCAGTTACTCGGGCAGGGGGGTGAACACTGAAGCTTTCTTT
TRBV11-2,TRBJ2-5,TRBD1,-,CASTQGQGETQYF,TGTGCCAGCACCCAAGGACAGGGGGAGACCCAGTACTTC
TRBV7-9,TRBJ2-7,-,few,CASSAGNEQYF,TGTGCCAGTTCGGCCGGAAACGAGCAGTACTTC
TRBV6-2/TRBV6-3,TRBJ2-1,TRBD2,few,CASRPSGRFNNEQFF,TGTGCCAGCAGGCCTAGCGGGAGGTTTAACAATGAGCAGTTCTTC
TRBV20-1,TRBJ2-5,-,-,CSANYPYVTQYF,TGCAGTGCTAACTACCCCTACGTGACCCAGTACTTC
TRBV28,TRBJ2-1,TRBD2,once,CASSSQKTRLAGLGEQFF,TGTGCCAGCAGTTCCCAAAAGACAAGACTAGCGGGATTGGGTGAGCAGTTCTTC
TRBV15,TRBJ1-2,-,-,CATSRDLGGGGYTF,TGTGCCACCAGCAGAGATCTCGGGGGGGGGGGCTACACCTTC
TRBV6-6,TRBJ2-1,TRBD2,-,CASSYAGVGNEQFF,TGTGCCAGCAGTTACGCGGGAGTAGGGAATGAGCAGTTCTTC
TRBV7-8,TRBJ2-6,-,many,CASSLAFYSGANVLTF,TGTGCCAGCAGCTTAGCGTTCTACTCTGGGGCCAACGTCCTGACTTTC
TRBV12-3/TRBV12-4,TRBJ2-2,TRBD1,many,CASSLARGHTGELFF,TGTGCCAGCAGTTTAGCGAGGGGGCACACCGGGGAGCTGTTTTTT
TRBV7-9,TRBJ2-2,TRBD2,many,CASSLPRGLSTGELFF,TGTGCCAGCAGCCTGCCTCGGGGACTAAGCACCGGGGAGCTGTTTTTT
TRBV7-2,TRBJ2-1,-,many,CASSLNDQGRGTGVLNEQFF,TGTGCCAGCAGCTTAAATGATCAGGGGCGCGGGACGGGAGTCCTCAATGAGCAGTTCTTC
TRBV4-1,TRBJ2-1,-,many,CASTPGSSYNEQFF,TGCGCCAGCACCCCGGGGAGCTCCTACAATGAGCAGTTCTTC
TRBV7-9,TRBJ2-5,-,many,CASSSGQYQETQYF,TGTGCCAGCAGCTCCGGACAATACCAAGAGACCCAGTACTTC
TRBV6-6,TRBJ2-7,TRBD2,few,CASSIKRESYEQYF,TGTGCCAGCAGCATCAAGCGGGAGAGTTACGAGCAGTACTTC
TRBV15,TRBJ2-5,TRBD2,few,CATSRVPTGGLETQYF,TGTGCCACCAGCAGAGTCCCAACGGGAGGTTTGGAGACCCAGTACTTC
TRBV19,TRBJ1-5,-,many,CASSIRGGNQPQHF,TGTGCCAGTAGTATCAGGGGAGGCAATCAGCCCCAGCATTTT
TRBV7-2,TRBJ1-1,-,many,CASSFSPQGGTEAFF,TGTGCCAGCAGCTTTTCCCCACAGGGCGGAACTGAAGCTTTCTTT
TRBV4-1,TRBJ1-2,-,many,CASSQDPYSFRQATYGYTF,TGCGCCAGCAGCCAAGATCCTTATAGTTTCCGTCAGGCTACCTATGGCTACACCTTC